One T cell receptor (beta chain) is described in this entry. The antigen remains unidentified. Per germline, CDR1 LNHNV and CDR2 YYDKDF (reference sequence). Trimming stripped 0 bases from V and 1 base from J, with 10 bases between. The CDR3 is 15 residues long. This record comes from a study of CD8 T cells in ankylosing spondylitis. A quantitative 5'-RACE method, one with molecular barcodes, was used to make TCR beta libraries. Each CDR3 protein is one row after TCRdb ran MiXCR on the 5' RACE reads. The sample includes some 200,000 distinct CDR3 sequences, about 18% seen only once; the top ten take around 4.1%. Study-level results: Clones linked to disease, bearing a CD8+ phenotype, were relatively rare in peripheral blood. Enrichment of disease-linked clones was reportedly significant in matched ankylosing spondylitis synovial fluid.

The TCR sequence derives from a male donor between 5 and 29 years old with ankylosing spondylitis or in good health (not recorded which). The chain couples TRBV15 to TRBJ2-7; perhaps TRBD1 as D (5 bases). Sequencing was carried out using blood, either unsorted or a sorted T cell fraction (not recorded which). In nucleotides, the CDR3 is TGTGCCACCAGCAGAGAAACGACAGTTTCCTACGAGCAGTACTTC. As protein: CATSRETTVSYEQYF.